The present T cell receptor (beta chain) was sequenced within a study of blood T cell repertoires in COVID-19. On the study more broadly: Some COVID-19 samples were acute and others convalescent; all came from the United States, Italy and Spain. From T cells, B-cell-depleted T cells, or PBMCs came the material, which was cDNA or gDNA.

Trimming removed 6 bases from V and 5 bases from J, with 19 bases in between. Per the germline V gene, CDR1 is MNHEY and CDR2 is SMNVEV (reference sequence). The CDR3 contains 15 residues. Original analysis: Estimates of nucleated cell counts were drawn from the amplification of reference gene primers. Profiled with immunoSEQ multiplex PCR; TCRdb holds only in-frame clones, not every one. V and J calls and clone size are as listed in that table; D and trimming were resolved from the DNA. The sample shows 45,000 to 60,000 clones, approximately 82% of them seen only once. The sequenced sample consisted of peripheral blood. The rearrangement links TRBV27 to TRBJ1-2, with D maybe TRBD1 (6 bases). This TCR was sampled from a human donor in a cohort sampled during active COVID-19. CDR3 coding DNA: TGTGCCAGCAGCCTAATACAGGGACCATCATATGGCTACACCTTC. Its protein product is CASSLIQGPSYGYTF.